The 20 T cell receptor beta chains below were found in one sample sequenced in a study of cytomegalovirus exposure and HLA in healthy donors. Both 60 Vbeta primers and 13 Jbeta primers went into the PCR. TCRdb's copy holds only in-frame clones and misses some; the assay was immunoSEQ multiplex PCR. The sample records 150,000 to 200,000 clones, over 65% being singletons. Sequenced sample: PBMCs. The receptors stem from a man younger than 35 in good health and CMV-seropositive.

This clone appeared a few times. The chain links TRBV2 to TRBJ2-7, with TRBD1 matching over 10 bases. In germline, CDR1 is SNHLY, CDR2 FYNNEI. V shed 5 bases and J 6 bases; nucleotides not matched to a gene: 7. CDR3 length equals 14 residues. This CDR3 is CASSSEGTGAEQYV. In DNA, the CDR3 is TGTGCCAGCAGTAGTGAGGGGACAGGGGCCGAGCAGTACGTC.

The DNA for the CDR3 is TGTGCCAGCAGTCCCCTTACAGGGGTGGGAAATTCACCCCTCCACTTT. Translated, it gives CASSPLTGVGNSPLHF. The gene calls are TRBV2 and TRBJ1-6; 7 bases are shared with TRBD1. Germline V gene sequence: CDR1 SNHLY, CDR2 FYNNEI. CDR3 length equals 16 residues. V was pared by 5 bases and J by 7 bases, with 11 bases of the junction left unmatched.

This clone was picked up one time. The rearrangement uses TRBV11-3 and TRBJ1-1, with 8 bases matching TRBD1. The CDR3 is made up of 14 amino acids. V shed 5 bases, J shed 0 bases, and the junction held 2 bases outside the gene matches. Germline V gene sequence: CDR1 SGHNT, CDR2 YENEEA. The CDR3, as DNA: TGTGCCAGCAGCCTGGGACAGGTGAACACTGAAGCTTTCTTT. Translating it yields CASSLGQVNTEAFF.

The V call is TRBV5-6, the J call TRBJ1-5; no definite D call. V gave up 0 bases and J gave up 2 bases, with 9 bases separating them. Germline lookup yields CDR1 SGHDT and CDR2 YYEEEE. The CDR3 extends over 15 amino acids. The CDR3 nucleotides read TGTGCCAGCAGCTTGGGGCCTGAGGGCAATCAGCCCCAGCATTTT. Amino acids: CASSLGPEGNQPQHF.

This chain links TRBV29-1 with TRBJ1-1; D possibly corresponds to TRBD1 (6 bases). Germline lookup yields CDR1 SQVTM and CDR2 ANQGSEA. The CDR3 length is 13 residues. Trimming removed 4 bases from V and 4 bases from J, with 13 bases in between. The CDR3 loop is CSVGGPLGTEAFF. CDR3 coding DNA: TGCAGCGTTGGGGGGCCCCTCGGCACTGAAGCTTTCTTT.

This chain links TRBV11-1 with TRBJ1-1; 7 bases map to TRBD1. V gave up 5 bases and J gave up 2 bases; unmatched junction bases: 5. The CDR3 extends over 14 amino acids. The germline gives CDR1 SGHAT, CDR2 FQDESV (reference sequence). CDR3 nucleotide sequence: TGTGCCAGCAGCCAAACAGGGGTCAACACTGAAGCTTTCTTT. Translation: CASSQTGVNTEAFF.

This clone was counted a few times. The CDR3 loop reads CASRKREVLTGELFF. CDR3 coding DNA: TGTGCCAGCAGAAAGCGGGAGGTTCTTACCGGGGAGCTGTTTTTT. This chain connects TRBV6-5 to TRBJ2-2, with 9 nucleotides matching TRBD2. V lost 6 bases, J lost 5 bases, and 7 bases stayed unmatched. Germline lookup yields CDR1 MNHEY and CDR2 SVGAGI. The CDR3 is 15 amino acids.

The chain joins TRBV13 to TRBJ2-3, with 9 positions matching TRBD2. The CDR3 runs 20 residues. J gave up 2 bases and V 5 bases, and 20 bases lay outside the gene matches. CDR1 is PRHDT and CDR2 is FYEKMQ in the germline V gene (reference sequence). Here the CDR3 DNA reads TGTGCCAGCAGCCAGGAGCAGCGGCTTGGCGGGGGGGCCTTCACAGATACGCAGTATTTT. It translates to CASSQEQRLGGGAFTDTQYF.

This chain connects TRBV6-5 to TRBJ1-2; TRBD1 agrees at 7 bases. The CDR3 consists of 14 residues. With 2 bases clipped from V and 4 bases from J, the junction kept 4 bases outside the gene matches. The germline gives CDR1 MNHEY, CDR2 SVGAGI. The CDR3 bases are TGTGCCAGCAGTTACGGACAGGCCGGCTATGGCTACACCTTC. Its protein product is CASSYGQAGYGYTF.

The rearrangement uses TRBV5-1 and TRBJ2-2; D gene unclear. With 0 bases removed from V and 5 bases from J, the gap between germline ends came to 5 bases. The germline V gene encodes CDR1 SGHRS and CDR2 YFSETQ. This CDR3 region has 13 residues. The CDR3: CASSLGSTGELFF. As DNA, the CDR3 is TGCGCCAGCAGCTTGGGGAGTACCGGGGAGCTGTTTTTT.

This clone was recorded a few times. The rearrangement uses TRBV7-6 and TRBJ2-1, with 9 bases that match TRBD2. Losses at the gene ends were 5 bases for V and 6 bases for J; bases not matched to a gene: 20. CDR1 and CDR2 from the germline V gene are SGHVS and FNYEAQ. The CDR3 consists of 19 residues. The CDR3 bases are TGTGCCAGCAGCCCTCTTATCGTTAAAGTAGCGGGGGCCTCCAATGAGCAGTTCTTC. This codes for CASSPLIVKVAGASNEQFF.

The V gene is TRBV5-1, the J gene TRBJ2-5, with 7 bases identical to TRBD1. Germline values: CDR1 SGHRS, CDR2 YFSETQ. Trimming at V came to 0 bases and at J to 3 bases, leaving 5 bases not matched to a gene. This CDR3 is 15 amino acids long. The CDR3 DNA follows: TGCGCCAGCAGCTTGGCCCCGACAGGGAAAGAGACCCAGTACTTC. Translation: CASSLAPTGKETQYF.

The CDR3 coding sequence is TGTGCCAGCAGCCTCGACAGGAACACCGGGGAGCTGTTTTTT. This translates into CASSLDRNTGELFF. The J gene is TRBJ2-2, the V gene TRBV14; a possible D gene is TRBD1 (5 bases). V shed 4 bases and J shed 1 base, with 7 bases lying between them. The CDR3 extends over 14 amino acids. The germline V gene has CDR1 SGHDN and CDR2 FVKESK.

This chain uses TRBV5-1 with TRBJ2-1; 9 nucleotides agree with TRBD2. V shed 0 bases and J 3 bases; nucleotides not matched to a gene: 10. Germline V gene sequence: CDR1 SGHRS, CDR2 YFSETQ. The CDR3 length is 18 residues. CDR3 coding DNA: TGCGCCAGCAGCTTGGGGCCCGAAACTAGCGGGTTCTACAATGAGCAGTTCTTC. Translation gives CASSLGPETSGFYNEQFF.

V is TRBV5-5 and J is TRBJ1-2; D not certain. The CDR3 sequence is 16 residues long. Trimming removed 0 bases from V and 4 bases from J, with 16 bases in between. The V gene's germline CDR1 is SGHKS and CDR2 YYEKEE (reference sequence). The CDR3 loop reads CASSLVLTQYPYGYTF. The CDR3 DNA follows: TGTGCCAGCAGCTTGGTTTTAACACAATATCCCTATGGCTACACCTTC.

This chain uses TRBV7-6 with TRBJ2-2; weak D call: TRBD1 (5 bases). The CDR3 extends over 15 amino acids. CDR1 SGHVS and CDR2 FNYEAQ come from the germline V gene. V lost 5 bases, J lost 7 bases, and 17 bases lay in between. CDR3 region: CASSPDGVRGGELFF. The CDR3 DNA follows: TGTGCCAGCAGCCCGGACGGTGTAAGGGGCGGGGAGCTGTTTTTT.

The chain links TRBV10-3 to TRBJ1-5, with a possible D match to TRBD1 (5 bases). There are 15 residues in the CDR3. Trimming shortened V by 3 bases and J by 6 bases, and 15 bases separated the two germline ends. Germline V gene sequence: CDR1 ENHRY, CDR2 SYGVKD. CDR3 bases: TGTGCCATCAGTGATCCGACAGTGGGGGGTCAGCCCCAGCATTTT. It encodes CAISDPTVGGQPQHF.

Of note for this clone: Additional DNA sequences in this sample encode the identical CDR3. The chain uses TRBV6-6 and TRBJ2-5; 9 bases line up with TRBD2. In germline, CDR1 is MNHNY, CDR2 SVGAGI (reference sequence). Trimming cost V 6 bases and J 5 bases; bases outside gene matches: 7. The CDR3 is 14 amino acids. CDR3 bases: TGTGCCAGCAGACGTAGCGGGAGAAGCGAGACCCAGTACTTC. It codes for CASRRSGRSETQYF.

The DNA of the CDR3 is TGCGCCAGCAGGAGCGATGTGGATACGCAGTATTTT. It specifies CASRSDVDTQYF. The chain recombines TRBV5-1 with TRBJ2-3; D uncertain. Germline lookup yields CDR1 SGHRS and CDR2 YFSETQ. CDR3 length equals 12 residues. V lost 5 bases and J lost 6, with 10 bases in between.

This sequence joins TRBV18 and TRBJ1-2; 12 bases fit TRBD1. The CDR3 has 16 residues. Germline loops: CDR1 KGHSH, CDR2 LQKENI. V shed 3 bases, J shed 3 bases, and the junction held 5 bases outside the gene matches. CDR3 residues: CASSPGTGGEYYGYTF. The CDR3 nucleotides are TGTGCCAGCTCACCGGGGACAGGGGGCGAGTACTATGGCTACACCTTC.